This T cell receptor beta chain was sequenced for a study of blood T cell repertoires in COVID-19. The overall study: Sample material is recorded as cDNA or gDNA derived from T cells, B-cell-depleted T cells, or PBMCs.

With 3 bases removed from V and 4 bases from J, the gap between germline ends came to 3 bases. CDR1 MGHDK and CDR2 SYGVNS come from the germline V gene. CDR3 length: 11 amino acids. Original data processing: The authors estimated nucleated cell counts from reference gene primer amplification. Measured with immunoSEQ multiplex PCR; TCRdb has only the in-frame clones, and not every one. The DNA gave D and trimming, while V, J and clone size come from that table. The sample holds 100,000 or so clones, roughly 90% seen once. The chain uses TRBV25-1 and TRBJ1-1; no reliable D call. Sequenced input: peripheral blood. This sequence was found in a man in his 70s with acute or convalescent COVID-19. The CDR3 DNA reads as TGTGCCAGCAGTGACTTCACTGAAGCTTTCTTT. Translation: CASSDFTEAFF. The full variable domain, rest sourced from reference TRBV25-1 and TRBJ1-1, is EADIYQTPRYLVIGTGKKITLECSQTMGHDKMYWYQQDPGMELHLIHYSYGVNSTEKGDLSSESTVSRIRTEHFPLTLESARPSHTSQYLCASSDFTEAFFGQGTRLTVV.